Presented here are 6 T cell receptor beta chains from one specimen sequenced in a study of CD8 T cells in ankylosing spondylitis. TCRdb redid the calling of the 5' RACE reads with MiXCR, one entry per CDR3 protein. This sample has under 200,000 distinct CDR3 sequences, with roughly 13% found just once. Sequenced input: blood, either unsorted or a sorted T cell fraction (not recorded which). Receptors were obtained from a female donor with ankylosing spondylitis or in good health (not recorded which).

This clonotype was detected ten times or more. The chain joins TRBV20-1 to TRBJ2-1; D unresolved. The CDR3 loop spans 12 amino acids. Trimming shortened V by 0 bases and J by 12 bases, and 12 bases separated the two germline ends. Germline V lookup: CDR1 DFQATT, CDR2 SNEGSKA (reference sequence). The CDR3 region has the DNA TGCAGTGCTAGAGAAGGCGGCTCGGGGCAGTTCTTC. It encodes CSAREGGSGQFF.

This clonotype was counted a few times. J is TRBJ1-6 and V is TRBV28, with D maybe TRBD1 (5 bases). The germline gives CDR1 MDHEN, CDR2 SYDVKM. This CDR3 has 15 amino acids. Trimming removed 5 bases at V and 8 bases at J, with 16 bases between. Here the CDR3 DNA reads TGTGCCAGCAGTACCGCGGGGCTCTCCCATTCACCCCTCCACTTT. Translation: CASSTAGLSHSPLHF. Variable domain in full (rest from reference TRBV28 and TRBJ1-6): DVKVTQSSRYLVKRTGEKVFLECVQDMDHENMFWYRQDPGLGLRLIYFSYDVKMKEKGDIPEGYSVSREKKERFSLILESASTNQTSMYLCASSTAGLSHSPLHFGNGTRLTVT.

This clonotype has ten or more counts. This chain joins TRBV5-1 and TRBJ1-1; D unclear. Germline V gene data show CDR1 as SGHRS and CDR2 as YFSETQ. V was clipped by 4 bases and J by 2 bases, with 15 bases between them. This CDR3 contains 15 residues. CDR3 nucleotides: TGCGCCAGCAGCAGCCAGCCAACTCCCAACACTGAAGCTTTCTTT. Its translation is CASSSQPTPNTEAFF. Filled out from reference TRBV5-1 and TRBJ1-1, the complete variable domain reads KAGVTQTPRYLIKTRGQQVTLSCSPISGHRSVSWYQQTPGQGLQFLFEYFSETQRNKGNFPGRFSGRQFSNSRSEMNVSTLELGDSALYLCASSSQPTPNTEAFFGQGTRLTVV.

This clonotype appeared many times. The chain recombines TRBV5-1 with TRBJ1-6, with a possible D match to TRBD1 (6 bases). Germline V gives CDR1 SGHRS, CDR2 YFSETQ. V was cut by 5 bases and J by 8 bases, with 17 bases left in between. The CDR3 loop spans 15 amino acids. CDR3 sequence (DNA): TGCGCCAGCAGACCTCCGGGACAAAGACATTCACCCCTCCACTTT. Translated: CASRPPGQRHSPLHF.

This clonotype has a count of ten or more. The CDR3 region has the DNA TGTGCCAGCAGCCCGTTTGCGGTGGCCAGCAATCAGCCCCAGCATTTT. Residues: CASSPFAVASNQPQHF. The chain has TRBV7-2 and TRBJ1-5; D remains unclear. The germline gives CDR1 SGHTA, CDR2 FQGNSA. V lost 5 bases, J lost 1 base, and 15 bases lay in between. The CDR3 is 16 amino acids.

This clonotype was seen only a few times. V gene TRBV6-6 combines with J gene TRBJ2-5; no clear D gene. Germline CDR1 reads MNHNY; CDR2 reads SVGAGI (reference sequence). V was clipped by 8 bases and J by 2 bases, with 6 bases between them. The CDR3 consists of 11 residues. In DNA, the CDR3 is TGTGCCAGCCTAAGACAAGAGACCCAGTACTTC. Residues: CASLRQETQYF.